The 30 T cell receptor beta chains below all came from one sample that was sequenced in a study of blood T cell repertoires in COVID-19. Some clones are missing from TCRdb's copy, which holds only in-frame ones; the method was immunoSEQ multiplex PCR. Of 430,000 or so clones listed, roughly 90% were seen once; the top ten hold 0.7% to 1%. The sequencing sample was made of peripheral blood. These receptors all stem from a man aged 18 to 30 with COVID-19, enrolled during active disease.

The CDR3 nucleotides are TGTGCCAGCAGTCAGGGGGCAGGCGACTATGGCTACACCTTC. Translating gives CASSQGAGDYGYTF. The rearrangement uses TRBV27 and TRBJ1-2; 8 nucleotides line up with TRBD1. The CDR3 contains 14 residues. CDR1 MNHEY and CDR2 SMNVEV come from the germline V gene (reference sequence). Unmatched junction bases numbered 5, after V lost 5 bases and J lost 3 bases.

The J gene is TRBJ2-5, the V gene TRBV5-6; 7 bases fit TRBD1. Per the germline V gene, CDR1 is SGHDT and CDR2 is YYEEEE. This CDR3 has 14 residues. The V segment lost 4 bases and the J segment 5 bases; nucleotides outside the gene matches: 8. The CDR3 loop reads CASSAQQGLETQYF. DNA of the CDR3: TGTGCCAGCAGCGCCCAACAGGGGCTGGAGACCCAGTACTTC.

The table lists this clone with a few counts. The genes are TRBV27 and TRBJ2-1; 8 positions agree with TRBD1. With V trimmed by 6 bases and J by 8 bases, 15 bases remained unmatched. This CDR3 is 16 amino acids long. Germline CDR1 is MNHEY and CDR2 is SMNVEV (reference sequence). CDR3 loop: CASSDILRGRNHEQFF. The CDR3 region has the DNA TGTGCCAGCAGCGACATCCTCAGGGGGCGCAACCATGAGCAGTTCTTC.

As concerns this clone: This specimen includes other DNA sequences encoding the same CDR3. The chain combines TRBV12-3 or TRBV12-4 with TRBJ2-5; 7 positions match TRBD2. The CDR3 spans 12 residues. Trimming cost V 5 bases and J 4 bases; bases outside gene matches: 1. In DNA form, the CDR3 reads TGTGCCAGCAGTCCGGGGGGAGAGACCCAGTACTTC. Amino acids: CASSPGGETQYF.

As DNA, the CDR3 is TGTGCCAGCAGCCGACGACAGAGTGAAGCTTTCTTT. Encoded protein: CASSRRQSEAFF. The chain couples TRBV3-1 (or the pseudogene TRBV3-2) to TRBJ1-1; TRBD1 is a possible D gene (5 bases). There are 12 residues in the CDR3. Germline V CDR1 and CDR2: LGHDT, YNNKEL (reference sequence). Trimming stripped 4 bases from V and 7 bases from J, with 10 bases between.

This clone was seen only once. This chain uses TRBV7-6 with TRBJ1-4; TRBD1 agrees at 12 bases. The CDR3 covers 16 residues. V lost 1 base and J lost 10; bases outside the gene matches: 7. CDR1 is SGHVS, CDR2 FNYEAQ, per germline. The CDR3 loop is CASSLDWGTGGRKLFF. DNA of the CDR3: TGTGCCAGCAGCTTAGATTGGGGGACAGGGGGCCGAAAACTGTTTTTT.

This clone was picked up a small number of times. V is TRBV14 and J is TRBJ2-7; D gene unclear. V was pared by 4 bases and J by 1 base, with 8 bases between. This CDR3 has 13 residues. The V gene's germline CDR1 is SGHDN and CDR2 FVKESK. The CDR3 bases are TGTGCCAGCAGCCTTTACATTTCCTACGAGCAGTACTTC. Translation: CASSLYISYEQYF.

The chain employs TRBV9 and TRBJ2-1, with D uncertain. This CDR3 is built from 13 residues. Trimming left V 4 bases short and J 5 bases short, with 10 bases between. The germline gives CDR1 SGDLS, CDR2 YYNGEE. The CDR3 DNA is TGTGCCAGCAGCCCCGGTCGCCACAATGAGCAGTTCTTC. Translated, it gives CASSPGRHNEQFF.

J is TRBJ2-5 and V is TRBV7-2; 11 nucleotides align to TRBD2. This CDR3 comprises 18 residues. Germline V gene sequence: CDR1 SGHTA, CDR2 FQGNSA. V trimming: 2 bases; J trimming: 1 base; junction bases outside the gene matches: 9. This chain's CDR3 is CASSLKVSGRAPQETQYF. For the CDR3, the DNA is TGTGCCAGCAGCTTAAAAGTTAGCGGGAGGGCCCCCCAAGAGACCCAGTACTTC. The variable domain in full, with the rest retrieved from reference TRBV7-2 and TRBJ2-5, is GAGVSQSPSNKVTEKGKDVELRCDPISGHTALYWYRQSLGQGLEFLIYFQGNSAPDKSGLPSDRFSAERTGGSVSTLTIQRTQQEDSAVYLCASSLKVSGRAPQETQYFGPGTRLLVL.

Concerning this clone: A read error may produce the germline difference seen at one junction end. This chain joins TRBV7-2 and TRBJ1-4; TRBD1 is a possible D gene (5 bases). Looked up from germline, CDR1 is SGHTA and CDR2 is FQGNSA. CDR3 length equals 14 residues. CDR3 loop: CASSLARGGEKLFF. CDR3 nucleotides: TGTGCCAGCAGCCTAGCGCGGGGCGGGGAAAAACTGTTTTTT.

This chain links TRBV30 with TRBJ1-2, with TRBD1 matching over 9 bases. The CDR3 loop spans 12 amino acids. With V trimmed by 5 bases and J by 7 bases, 5 bases remained unmatched. The germline V gene encodes CDR1 GTSNPN and CDR2 SVGIG (reference sequence). Here the CDR3 DNA reads TGTGCCTGGGAAAGGGGACAGGGTGGCTACACCTTC. As protein: CAWERGQGGYTF.

The chain couples TRBV27 to TRBJ2-7, with D perhaps matching TRBD1 (6 bases). CDR3 size: 13 residues. Germline assignment: CDR1 MNHEY and CDR2 SMNVEV (reference sequence). Trimming left V 5 bases short and J 5 bases short, with 13 bases between. The CDR3 sequence: CASSNRASHEQYF. In DNA, the CDR3 is TGTGCCAGCAGTAACAGGGCAAGCCACGAGCAGTACTTC.

The chain uses TRBV7-2 and TRBJ2-5; 8 bases agree with TRBD1. Trimming removed 2 bases from V and 6 bases from J; junction bases left unmatched: 8. CDR1 SGHTA and CDR2 FQGNSA come from the germline V gene. There are 15 residues in the CDR3. The CDR3 sequence is CASSLIPGGGKTQYF. The CDR3, as DNA: TGTGCCAGCAGCTTAATCCCAGGGGGCGGCAAGACCCAGTACTTC.

The gene calls are TRBV30 and TRBJ2-3; D is possibly TRBD2 (5 bases). Germline-derived CDR1 and CDR2 are GTSNPN and SVGIG (reference sequence). V lost 1 base and J 5 bases, leaving 19 bases between the germline ends. This CDR3 has 16 residues. CDR3 in DNA: TGTGCCTGGAGTGCCCCTTTTGGCGGGCCCAAAGATACGCAGTATTTT. Its protein product is CAWSAPFGGPKDTQYF.

The chain employs TRBV27 and TRBJ1-3; weak D call: TRBD1 (5 bases). V was pared by 6 bases and J by 0 bases, with 12 bases between. CDR3 length: 15 residues. Germline values: CDR1 MNHEY, CDR2 SMNVEV (reference sequence). The CDR3 reads CASRKAGFSGNTIYF. The CDR3 region has the DNA TGTGCCAGCAGAAAGGCAGGGTTCTCTGGAAACACCATATATTTT.

The chain recombines TRBV19 with TRBJ2-1, with 8 nucleotides matching TRBD2. Germline assignment: CDR1 LNHDA and CDR2 SQIVND (reference sequence). This CDR3 is 15 amino acids long. V lost 9 bases and J lost 8; bases outside the gene matches: 15. CDR3 in amino acids: CASRTSGLVGDEQFF. CDR3 nucleotides: TGTGCCAGCCGGACCTCGGGACTAGTAGGCGATGAGCAGTTCTTC.

CDR3 amino acids: CASSKQGGRSDTQYF. For the CDR3, the DNA is TGTGCCAGCAGCAAACAGGGCGGGAGATCAGATACGCAGTATTTT. The chain uses TRBV9 and TRBJ2-3; possible D gene TRBD2, 7 bases. V gave up 4 bases and J gave up 4 bases, with 16 bases separating them. Germline CDR1 is SGDLS and CDR2 is YYNGEE. This CDR3 is built from 15 residues.

The V gene is TRBV19, the J gene TRBJ2-2; 10 positions match TRBD2. The V segment lost 7 bases and the J segment 3 bases; nucleotides outside the gene matches: 5. CDR3 length: 15 amino acids. In germline, CDR1 is LNHDA, CDR2 SQIVND (reference sequence). The CDR3 is CASIPSGRDTGELFF. In nucleotides, the CDR3 is TGTGCCAGTATCCCGAGCGGGAGGGACACCGGGGAGCTGTTTTTT.

The count of this clone is one. V and J are TRBV10-2 and TRBJ1-4; D is undetermined. Trimming left V 2 bases short and J 8 bases short, with 15 bases between. The CDR3 covers 15 residues. Germline values: CDR1 WSHSY, CDR2 SAAADI. The CDR3 region is CASSEGLFEGEKLFF. The CDR3 DNA follows: TGCGCCAGCAGTGAGGGACTCTTCGAAGGGGAAAAACTGTTTTTT.

As concerns this clone: Additional DNA sequences in this sample encode the identical CDR3. The gene calls are TRBV7-9 and TRBJ2-6; 7 nucleotides line up with TRBD1. This CDR3 spans 15 amino acids. From germline, CDR1 is SEHNR and CDR2 FQNEAQ (reference sequence). V shed 6 bases, J shed 4 bases, and the junction held 6 bases outside the gene matches. Here the CDR3 reads CASSPTGNGANVLTF. CDR3 DNA sequence: TGTGCCAGCAGTCCGACAGGGAACGGGGCCAACGTCCTGACTTTC.

The chain joins TRBV7-9 to TRBJ1-3; 8 nucleotides agree with TRBD1. Unmatched junction bases numbered 11, after V lost 7 bases and J lost 6 bases. The CDR3 has 15 residues. The V gene's germline CDR1 is SEHNR and CDR2 FQNEAQ (reference sequence). The CDR3 DNA is TGTGCCAGCACCCTCATGACAGGGGCGATAAACACCATATATTTT. Protein sequence: CASTLMTGAINTIYF.

The chain has TRBV6-6 and TRBJ2-7, with D hard to call. The germline CDR1 and CDR2 sequences are MNHNY and SVGAGI (reference sequence). The CDR3 consists of 15 residues. V shed 3 bases and J shed 3 bases, with 15 bases lying between them. The CDR3 sequence is CASSYSSGRNYEQYF. CDR3 nucleotide sequence: TGTGCCAGCAGTTATTCAAGTGGCAGGAACTACGAGCAGTACTTC.

The rearrangement joins TRBV9 to TRBJ2-1, with 8 positions matching TRBD2. Germline V lookup: CDR1 SGDLS, CDR2 YYNGEE. V shed 6 bases, J shed 1 base, and the junction held 12 bases outside the gene matches. CDR3 length: 17 residues. The CDR3 spells CASTRESGRASYNEQFF. CDR3 nucleotides: TGTGCCAGCACCCGGGAGAGCGGGAGAGCTTCCTACAATGAGCAGTTCTTC.

Turning to this clone: The identical CDR3 is also encoded by other nucleotide sequences in the sample. The CDR3 spells CASSFPQTYEQYF. CDR3 bases: TGTGCCAGCAGCTTTCCACAGACCTACGAGCAGTACTTC. The V call is TRBV7-9, the J call TRBJ2-7; D remains unclear. This CDR3 has 13 residues. V shed 3 bases and J shed 2 bases, with 8 bases lying between them. The germline V gene has CDR1 SEHNR and CDR2 FQNEAQ (reference sequence).

CDR3 loop: CASSLATGIDTQYF. CDR3 in DNA: TGTGCCAGCAGCTTGGCTACGGGAATAGATACGCAGTATTTT. The rearrangement links TRBV5-4 to TRBJ2-3; D is possibly TRBD2 (5 bases). The V gene's germline CDR1 is SGHNT and CDR2 YYREEE (reference sequence). This CDR3 is 14 amino acids long. Between the trimmed V and J ends, which lost 0 bases and 5 bases, there was a span of 10 bases.

The chain uses TRBV5-4 and TRBJ1-1; D ambiguous. Trimming took 5 bases from V and 4 from J, leaving 6 bases between them. The CDR3 contains 11 residues. CDR1 is SGHNT, CDR2 YYREEE, per germline (reference sequence). The CDR3 reads CASREGTEAFF. The DNA for the CDR3 is TGTGCCAGCAGAGAGGGCACTGAAGCTTTCTTT.

The DNA for the CDR3 is TGTGCCACCAGTGAGGGACAGTCCAATCAGCCCCAGCATTTT. Protein product: CATSEGQSNQPQHF. The chain couples TRBV24-1 to TRBJ1-5; TRBD1 matches at 7 bases. The CDR3 length is 14 residues. Looked up from germline, CDR1 is KGHDR and CDR2 is SFDVKD. V shed 4 bases, J shed 3 bases, and the junction held 2 bases outside the gene matches.

V usage is TRBV5-1 and J usage is TRBJ2-3, with 7 bases aligning to TRBD2. The CDR3 is 17 amino acids. The V segment lost 4 bases and the J segment 5 bases; nucleotides outside the gene matches: 16. Germline assignment: CDR1 SGHRS and CDR2 YFSETQ. Here the CDR3 DNA reads TGCGCCAGCAGCCAGTATGGGAGCGGGGTTTTGAGAGATACGCAGTATTTT. Its protein is CASSQYGSGVLRDTQYF.

The chain carries TRBV5-4 and TRBJ2-3; D is possibly TRBD2 (6 bases). From germline, CDR1 is SGHNT and CDR2 YYREEE (reference sequence). This CDR3 is 15 amino acids long. V was clipped by 2 bases and J by 6 bases, with 16 bases between them. CDR3: CASSFRGLEVDTQYF. The CDR3 bases are TGTGCCAGCAGCTTCCGGGGACTGGAGGTTGATACGCAGTATTTT.

This clone was observed once. The V and J genes are TRBV11-3 and TRBJ2-3, with D perhaps TRBD1 (6 bases). With 7 bases removed from V and 5 bases from J, the gap between germline ends came to 7 bases. Looked up from germline, CDR1 is SGHNT and CDR2 is YENEEA. CDR3 length equals 11 residues. The CDR3 DNA follows: TGTGCCAGCACGACAGGAGATACGCAGTATTTT. Its translation: CASTTGDTQYF.